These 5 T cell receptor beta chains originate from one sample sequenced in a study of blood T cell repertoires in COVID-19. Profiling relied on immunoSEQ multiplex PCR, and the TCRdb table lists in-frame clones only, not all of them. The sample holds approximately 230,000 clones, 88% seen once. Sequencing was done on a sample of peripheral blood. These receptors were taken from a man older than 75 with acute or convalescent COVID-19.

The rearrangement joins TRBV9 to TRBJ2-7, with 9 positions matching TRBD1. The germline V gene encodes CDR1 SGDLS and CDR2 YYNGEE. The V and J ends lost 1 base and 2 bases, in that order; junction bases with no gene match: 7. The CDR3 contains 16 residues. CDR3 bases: TGTGCCAGCAGCGTAAAAGGGACAGGGCCCCCCTACGAGCAGTACTTC. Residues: CASSVKGTGPPYEQYF. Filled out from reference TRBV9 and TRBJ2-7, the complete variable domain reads DSGVTQTPKHLITATGQRVTLRCSPRSGDLSVYWYQQSLDQGLQFLIQYYNGEERAKGNILERFSAQQFPDLHSELNLSSLELGDSALYFCASSVKGTGPPYEQYFGPGTRLTVT.

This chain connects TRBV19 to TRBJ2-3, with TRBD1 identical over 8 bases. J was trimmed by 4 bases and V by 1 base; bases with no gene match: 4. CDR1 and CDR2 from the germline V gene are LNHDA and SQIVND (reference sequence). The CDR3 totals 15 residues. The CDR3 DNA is TGTGCCAGTAGTATAGGACAGGGGAAATCAGATACGCAGTATTTT. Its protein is CASSIGQGKSDTQYF.

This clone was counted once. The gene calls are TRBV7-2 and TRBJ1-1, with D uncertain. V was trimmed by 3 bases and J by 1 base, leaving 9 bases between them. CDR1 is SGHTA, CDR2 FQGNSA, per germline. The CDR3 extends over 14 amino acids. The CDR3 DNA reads TGTGCCAGCAGCTTCAGTTCGGGGAACACTGAAGCTTTCTTT. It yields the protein CASSFSSGNTEAFF.

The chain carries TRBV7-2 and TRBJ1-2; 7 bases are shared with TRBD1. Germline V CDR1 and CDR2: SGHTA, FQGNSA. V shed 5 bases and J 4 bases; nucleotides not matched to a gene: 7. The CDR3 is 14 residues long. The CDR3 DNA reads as TGTGCCAGCAGCCACACGACAGGGTTCTATGGCTACACCTTC. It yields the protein CASSHTTGFYGYTF.

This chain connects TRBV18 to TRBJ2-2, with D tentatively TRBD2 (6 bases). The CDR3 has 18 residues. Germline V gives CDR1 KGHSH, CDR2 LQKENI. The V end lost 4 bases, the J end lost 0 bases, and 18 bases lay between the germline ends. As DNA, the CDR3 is TGTGCCAGCTCACGGGCAGGGCCGGCGGGACCGAACACCGGGGAGCTGTTTTTT. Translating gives CASSRAGPAGPNTGELFF.